This T cell receptor (beta chain) originates from a study of metastatic and nonmetastatic thyroid tumors. Germline-derived CDR1 and CDR2 are SQVTM and ANQGSEA. Trimming pared 7 bases from V and 5 bases from J, leaving 12 bases between. This CDR3 is built from 12 residues. Not a single patient had been given any form of treatment at any point before undergoing thyroid surgery. TCRdb re-clonotyped the PCR reads through MiXCR. This sample has around 22,000 clones, with 11% found just once. As to this clone: Antigen unknown. This may arise from a read error, as a much more abundant clone is one base away.

Study findings and constraints: The study reportedly found significantly higher TCR beta diversity in malignant thyroid tumors than benign nodules, in blood and tumor.

Sequencing input: blood. The source is a female donor with papillary thyroid cancer or a benign thyroid nodule (not recorded which). Some clones in this sample may be carry-over from other donors' samples. The chain links TRBV29-1 to TRBJ2-1; tentatively, D is TRBD2 (5 bases). CDR3 in DNA: TGCAGCGCCGGGCGGGTAAACAATGAGCAGTTCTTC. The encoded protein is CSAGRVNNEQFF.